The T cell receptor (beta chain) under discussion was sequenced for a study of cytotoxic CD8 clonotypes in ibrutinib-treated CLL. Across the study: Response was recorded as partial in about 24 patients and complete in 2; at median 68 months, approximately 14 remained remitted and approximately twelve had progressed. Study-level results: Public clonotypes, found uncommonly, either contracted or stayed stable on treatment. In comparison with age-matched healthy donors, baseline clonality was higher and tracked circulating CD8+ T-cell counts.

With respect to this clone: Its antigen is currently unknown.

The table came from immunoSEQ multiplex PCR; TCRdb's copy has only in-frame clones and leaves some out. There are some 200,000 clones in the sample; more than 75% occur only once, and about an eighth lies in the top ten. This TCR came from a human donor with chronic lymphocytic leukemia. The sample here was PBMCs, taken after 12 months of ibrutinib treatment.

The CDR3 loop reads CAGDSQSLRTGGYTF. The DNA for the CDR3 is TGTGCCGGAGACAGTCAGTCGCTTCGGACGGGGGGCTACACCTTC. The gene calls are TRBV30 and TRBJ1-2, with D perhaps TRBD1 (5 bases). Trimming removed 8 bases from V and 8 bases from J, with 27 bases in between. The germline gives CDR1 GTSNPN, CDR2 SVGIG (reference sequence). CDR3 length equals 15 residues.